Below, 8 T cell receptor beta chains from the same sample are listed, as sequenced in a study of blood T cell repertoires in COVID-19. Repertoires were generated with immunoSEQ multiplex PCR, while TCRdb's copy carries only in-frame clones and drops some. Here the sample spans under 75,000 clones, roughly 87% being singletons. Sequencing was performed on peripheral blood. These receptors were taken from a woman in her late teens or twenties with acute or convalescent COVID-19.

This chain joins TRBV7-8 and TRBJ2-1, with 12 bases fitting TRBD2. The V segment lost 7 bases and the J segment 8 bases; nucleotides outside the gene matches: 6. Per the germline V gene, CDR1 is SGHVS and CDR2 is FQNEAQ. CDR3 length: 14 residues. The CDR3 DNA is TGTGCCAGCACCAAACTAGCGGGAGGACATGAGCAGTTCTTC. Translating gives CASTKLAGGHEQFF.

The chain recombines TRBV2 with TRBJ2-7, with TRBD1 matching 7 bases. Germline V gene lookup returns CDR1 SNHLY and CDR2 FYNNEI. The J segment lost 0 bases and the V segment lost 6 bases, leaving 2 bases of the junction unmatched. This CDR3 has 13 residues. The CDR3 region is CASRGDSSYEQYF. For the CDR3, the DNA is TGTGCCAGCAGGGGGGACAGCTCCTACGAGCAGTACTTC.

A single count supports this clone. The V call is TRBV5-4, the J call TRBJ1-2, with 8 bases aligning to TRBD1. From germline, CDR1 is SGHNT and CDR2 YYREEE (reference sequence). The CDR3 is 15 residues long. J was trimmed by 2 bases and V by 3 bases; bases with no gene match: 6. The CDR3 region has the DNA TGTGCCAGCAGCTCGGACAGGGTCCGAAACTATGGCTACACCTTC. Amino acid sequence: CASSSDRVRNYGYTF.

This chain joins TRBV28 and TRBJ1-1; a weak D match, TRBD1 (5 bases). Germline V gives CDR1 MDHEN, CDR2 SYDVKM. The CDR3 runs 14 residues. V was shortened by 2 bases and J by 4 bases, with 11 bases between the two germline ends. CDR3 nucleotides: TGTGCCAGCAGTTTAGGGGGGGGAGGCACTGAAGCTTTCTTT. Translating it yields CASSLGGGGTEAFF.

This clone was seen more than once but under ten times. CDR3 DNA sequence: TGTGCCATCATGGGGGCAGGCCCACAGAGTCCCCAGCATTTT. It is translated as CAIMGAGPQSPQHF. This chain uses TRBV10-3 with TRBJ1-5; D perhaps matches TRBD1 (6 bases). The ends were cut back, 7 bases at V and 10 bases at J, with 20 bases in the middle. Per the germline V gene, CDR1 is ENHRY and CDR2 is SYGVKD. The CDR3 runs 14 residues.

V usage is TRBV5-5 and J usage is TRBJ2-1; TRBD2 agrees at 10 bases. CDR3 length: 17 residues. Germline assignment: CDR1 SGHKS and CDR2 YYEKEE (reference sequence). J was trimmed by 3 bases and V by 4 bases; bases with no gene match: 10. This CDR3 reads CASSPGLAGDLYNEQFF. As DNA, the CDR3 is TGTGCCAGCAGCCCCGGGCTAGCGGGAGATCTCTACAATGAGCAGTTCTTC.

This clone was found a few times. The chain employs TRBV30 and TRBJ1-4; perhaps TRBD1 as D (5 bases). The length of the CDR3 is 14 residues. The germline V and J ends were trimmed by 0 bases and 6 bases, with 11 bases remaining between them. Germline assignment: CDR1 GTSNPN and CDR2 SVGIG (reference sequence). The CDR3 coding sequence is TGTGCCTGGAGTGTCCCTCCGGGGGATGAAAAACTGTTTTTT. The encoded protein is CAWSVPPGDEKLFF. The full variable domain, its missing parts supplied by reference TRBV30 and TRBJ1-4, is SQTIHQWPATLVQPVGSPLSLECTVEGTSNPNLYWYRQAAGRGLQLLFYSVGIGQISSEVPQNLSASRPQDRQFILSSKKLLLSDSGFYLCAWSVPPGDEKLFFGSGTQLSVL.

The chain has TRBV14 and TRBJ2-7; D is uncertain. The CDR3 length is 11 residues. Trimming took off 0 bases at V and 9 bases at J, with 6 bases between the two ends. The V gene's germline CDR1 is SGHDN and CDR2 FVKESK. For the CDR3, the DNA is TGTGCCAGCAGCCAAGATCGGAGGCAGTACTTC. Protein product: CASSQDRRQYF.